These 3 T cell receptor beta chains originate from one sample sequenced in a study of blood T cell repertoires in COVID-19 (dated by TCRdb to between 2020 and 2021). Library creation used the immunoSEQ multiplex PCR assay. TCRdb holds this immuneACCESS table with in-frame rearrangements only. Some clones are missing; in checked studies, unresolved V genes explain under half, and the rest has no known cause. The sample has a few hundred thousand clones on record, 90% of them singletons. The ten largest clones represent about 15% of the sample. The sequencing input was PBMCs or T cells enriched from blood (not recorded which). The receptors were gathered from a man younger than 40 who had been exposed to COVID-19.

The chain combines TRBV12-3 or TRBV12-4 with TRBJ2-7; TRBD1 aligns across 7 bases. This CDR3 spans 13 amino acids. The ends lost 3 bases at V and 5 bases at J; junction bases unmatched: 4. The CDR3 nucleotides read TGTGCCAGCAGTTTTTCCGGGACAGACGAGCAGTACTTC. It is translated as CASSFSGTDEQYF.

J is TRBJ2-2 and V is TRBV5-1, with a weak D call TRBD1 (5 bases). This CDR3 has 17 amino acids. Trimming left V 5 bases short and J 6 bases short, with 23 bases between. CDR1 and CDR2 from the germline V gene are SGHRS and YFSETQ. In nucleotides, the CDR3 is TGCGCCAGCAGGCAGGGCTCCCGCGGATCGGACGCCGGGGAGCTGTTTTTT. It yields the protein CASRQGSRGSDAGELFF.

The chain has TRBV6-5 and TRBJ2-1; the D is unclear. CDR3 length equals 13 residues. Trimming shortened V by 2 bases and J by 7 bases, and 9 bases separated the two germline ends. Germline CDR1 is MNHEY and CDR2 is SVGAGI. CDR3 DNA sequence: TGTGCCAGCAGTTACCCCGCTGAGAATGAGCAGTTCTTC. Encoded protein: CASSYPAENEQFF.